This T cell receptor (beta chain) was identified during a study of shared clonotypes between healthy human individuals. Study findings and constraints: Clonotypes shared by all four sorted-subset donors had higher generation probabilities than non-shared clonotypes. Naive subsets, compared against memory subsets, generally had larger estimated richness values.

Into CD45RA+ naive and CD45RA-negative memory subsets, the CD4+ cells were split. A remark on this clone: What it binds is not known.

CDR1 SGHDT and CDR2 YYEEEE come from the germline V gene. V lost 1 base and J 1 base, leaving 5 bases between the germline ends. There are 13 residues in the CDR3. Several immunoSEQ plates received, in even portions, the genomic DNA of each subset. The data were produced by immunoSEQ multiplex PCR, yet TCRdb's version contains in-frame clones alone and is incomplete. The sample holds 2,500,000 or so clones; around 93% are singletons and the top ten take around 0.35%. The specimen sequenced was naive CD4+ T cells from PBMCs. Specified subset: CD45RA+ positively selected. The TCR originated in a man between 18 and 29 years old in good health. Some clones in this sample may be carry-over from other donors' samples. V is TRBV5-6 and J is TRBJ1-1; unclear D gene. CDR3: CASSLFGNTEAFF. The CDR3 coding sequence is TGTGCCAGCAGCTTGTTTGGGAACACTGAAGCTTTCTTT. The full variable domain, completed using reference TRBV5-6 and TRBJ1-1, is DAGVTQSPTHLIKTRGQQVTLRCSPKSGHDTVSWYQQALGQGPQFIFQYYEEEERQRGNFPDRFSGHQFPNYSSELNVNALLLGDSALYLCASSLFGNTEAFFGQGTRLTVV.